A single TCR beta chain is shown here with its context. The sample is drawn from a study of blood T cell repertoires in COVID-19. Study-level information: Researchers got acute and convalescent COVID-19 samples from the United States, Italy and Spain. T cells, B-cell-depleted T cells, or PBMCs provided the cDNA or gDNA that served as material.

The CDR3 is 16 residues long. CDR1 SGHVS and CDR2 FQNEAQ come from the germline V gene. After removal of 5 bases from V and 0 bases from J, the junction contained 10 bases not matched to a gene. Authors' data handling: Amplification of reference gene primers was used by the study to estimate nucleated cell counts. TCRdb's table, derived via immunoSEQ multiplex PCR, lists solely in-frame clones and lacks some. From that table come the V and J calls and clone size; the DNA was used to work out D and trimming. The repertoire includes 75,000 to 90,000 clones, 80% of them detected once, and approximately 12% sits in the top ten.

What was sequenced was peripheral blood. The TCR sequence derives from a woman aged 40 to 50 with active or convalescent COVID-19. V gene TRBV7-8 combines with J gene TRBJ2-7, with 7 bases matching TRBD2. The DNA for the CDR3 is TGTGCCAGCAGCCGGGGGGAAGCGGGGCTCTCCTACGAGCAGTACTTC. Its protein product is CASSRGEAGLSYEQYF.